A selection of T cell receptor beta chains follows, all from one sample in a study of blood T cell repertoires in COVID-19. TCRdb's copy holds only in-frame clones and misses some; the assay was immunoSEQ multiplex PCR. The table records about 210,000 clones, 87% of them present only once. Sample: PBMCs or T cells enriched from blood (not recorded which). The receptors stem from a young man with acute COVID-19. Both conserved end residues are part of each CDR3. A D gene is named only where the DNA matches it firmly. A row's size may be missing; if present it is once, few, many or a size class.

d_call clone_size j_call v_call cdr3_nt cdr3_aa
TRBD2 few TRBJ2-2 TRBV5-1 TGCGCCAGCAGCCATACGACTAGCGGGAGATGGGGCACCGGGGAGCTGTTTTTT CASSHTTSGRWGTGELFF
TRBD2 . TRBJ2-4 TRBV13 TGTGCCAGCAGCTCCGGGGGGACCAAAAACATTCAGTACTTC CASSSGGTKNIQYF
TRBD1 few TRBJ2-7 TRBV7-9 TGTGCCAGCGGCGTGACAGGGGGCCAGTCCTTCTACGAGCAGTACTTC CASGVTGGQSFYEQYF
. . TRBJ2-7 TRBV5-4 TGTGCCAGCAGTCACCGGGACATTGCCTACGAGCAGTACTTC CASSHRDIAYEQYF
TRBD1 . TRBJ2-5 TRBV5-8 TGTGCCAGCAGCTTGGGGGTCGACAGGGGAGGAGAGACCCAGTACTTC CASSLGVDRGGETQYF
TRBD1 . TRBJ1-4 TRBV9 TGTGCCAGCAGTCCCGGGACAGGGCGCGAAAAACTGTTTTTT CASSPGTGREKLFF
TRBD1 . TRBJ2-6 TRBV27 TGTGCCAGCAGTTTAAAAGGGACAGGGAGCTCTGGGGCCAACGTCCTGACTTTC CASSLKGTGSSGANVLTF
. . TRBJ2-7 TRBV6-2/TRBV6-3 TGTGCCAGCAGTTACAGGCAGGGACAATACGAGCAGTACTTC CASSYRQGQYEQYF
TRBD2 . TRBJ2-1 TRBV4-2 TGTGCCAGCAGCCAAGACGGACTAGCGGGGGACAATGAGCAGTTCTTC CASSQDGLAGDNEQFF
TRBD1 . TRBJ1-6 TRBV18 TGTGCCAGCTCACCCCGGACAGGGGAGATGTCTTCACCCCTCCACTTT CASSPRTGEMSSPLHF
TRBD1 . TRBJ2-7 TRBV27 TGTGCCAGCAGTGGGACAGACAGCTCCTACGAGCAGTACTTC CASSGTDSSYEQYF
TRBD2 . TRBJ2-7 TRBV7-8 TGTGCCAGCAGCTTTGGGACTAGTAACGAGCAGTACTTC CASSFGTSNEQYF
. few TRBJ1-2 TRBV29-1 TGCAGCGTTGGGACGGGGGACTATGGCTACACCTTC CSVGTGDYGYTF
. . TRBJ1-5 TRBV28 TGTGCCAGCAGTTTGGAGGGGAGCCAGCCCCAGCATTTT CASSLEGSQPQHF
. . TRBJ1-3 TRBV7-9 TGTGCCAGCAGCTTCGAGACAGTAGGAAACACCATATATTTT CASSFETVGNTIYF
. . TRBJ2-7 TRBV28 TGTGCCAGCAGTCCCAAGGGAAGGTTAGTAGGGGCCTACGAGCAGTACTTC CASSPKGRLVGAYEQYF
. . TRBJ1-2 TRBV6-5 TGTGCCAGCAGTTACCTCTCTGGCAGCGGCAATGGCTACACCTTC CASSYLSGSGNGYTF
. . TRBJ2-1 TRBV4-1 TGCGCCAGCAGCCAAGATATTCTAGCCTCCTACAATGAGCAGTTCTTC CASSQDILASYNEQFF
. . TRBJ2-1 TRBV28 TGTGCCAGCAGCTATGCTTACACTAGCCGGCCCCCCCATGAGCAGTTCTTC CASSYAYTSRPPHEQFF
. . TRBJ2-2 TRBV7-2 TGTGCCAGCAGCTTAGAACTGGCGAACACCGGGGAGCTGTTTTTT CASSLELANTGELFF
. . TRBJ2-2 TRBV3-1/TRBV3-2 TGTGCCAGCAGCCAAGCAGGGGAGTTAAGGGCCACCGGGGAGCTGTTTTTT CASSQAGELRATGELFF
TRBD2 . TRBJ2-3 TRBV28 TGTGCCAGCAGTTCCCGTCAAATTAGCGGGCGGCCAGATACGCAGTATTTT CASSSRQISGRPDTQYF
TRBD1 . TRBJ2-3 TRBV28 TGTGCCAGCAGTTCCCGACAGGGGTCCATCACAGATACGCAGTATTTT CASSSRQGSITDTQYF
. few TRBJ2-1 TRBV4-2 TGTGCCAGCAGCCAAGAGGTTCGAGTGGAGCAGTTCTTC CASSQEVRVEQFF
. . TRBJ2-1 TRBV9 TGTGCCAGCAGCGCCGACAATGAGCAGTTCTTC CASSADNEQFF
. . TRBJ2-3 TRBV2 TGTGCCAGCAGTGAAATCCCAGGGCCAGATACGCAGTATTTT CASSEIPGPDTQYF
TRBD2 once TRBJ2-1 TRBV4-1 TGCGCCAGCAGCCAAGATTCCCCTGGACTAGCGGGAGTGTACAATGAGCAGTTCTTC CASSQDSPGLAGVYNEQFF
TRBD2 . TRBJ2-7 TRBV5-1 TGCGCCAGCAGCTCGACTAGCGGATTATCCTACGAGCAGTACTTC CASSSTSGLSYEQYF
TRBD1 . TRBJ1-5 TRBV7-2 TGTGCCAGCAGCGACCGGGACAGGGGATACAATCAGCCCCAGCATTTT CASSDRDRGYNQPQHF
. many TRBJ2-2 TRBV4-3 TGCGCCAGCAGCCAAGTAGTTCGGGGAACCGGGGAGCTGTTTTTT CASSQVVRGTGELFF
TRBD2 . TRBJ2-1 TRBV4-1 TGCGCCAGCAGCACAAGAGGGCTAGCGGGAGGTTCAGCCAATGAGCAGTTCTTC CASSTRGLAGGSANEQFF
TRBD2 . TRBJ2-6 TRBV4-1 TGCGCCAGCAGCCAAGATAGGCCTAGCGGTCTAGGGGCCAACGTCCTGACTTTC CASSQDRPSGLGANVLTF
. . TRBJ2-1 TRBV5-1 TGCGCCAGCAGCTTAAGCGGGCCCTACAATGAGCAGTTCTTC CASSLSGPYNEQFF
TRBD2 . TRBJ2-7 TRBV29-1 TGCAGCTCCGGGACTAGCCCCCACGAGCAGTACTTC CSSGTSPHEQYF
. . TRBJ1-2 TRBV4-2 TGTGCCAGCAGCCAAGATTGGGTTGGGGCCCCGGGACAACTTTCCTATGGCTACACCTTC CASSQDWVGAPGQLSYGYTF
TRBD1 . TRBJ1-1 TRBV5-1 TGCGCCAGCAGCACAGGGGTAGGGACTGAAGCTTTCTTT CASSTGVGTEAFF
TRBD2 few TRBJ2-7 TRBV5-1 TGCGCCAGCAGCACGGGACTAGCGGGAGGTTACTACGAGCAGTACTTC CASSTGLAGGYYEQYF
TRBD2 . TRBJ2-1 TRBV24-1 TGTGCCACCAGTGACCCCCTGGGACTAGCGGGAGTCAATGAGCAGTTCTTC CATSDPLGLAGVNEQFF
. . TRBJ2-4 TRBV5-5 TGTGCCAGCAGCGGAGGAGGAACAGGGACCTCAAACATTCAGTACTTC CASSGGGTGTSNIQYF
TRBD1 . TRBJ2-3 TRBV18 TGTGCCAGCTCACCAATTCACAGGGGGATTACAGATACGCAGTATTTT CASSPIHRGITDTQYF
. . TRBJ1-2 TRBV5-1 TGCGCCAGCAGCTTGGAGTCAGGCCACGGCTACACCTTC CASSLESGHGYTF
. . TRBJ2-3 TRBV11-2 TGTGCCAGCAGGCCCTCTAGCCCAGATACGCAGTATTTT CASRPSSPDTQYF
TRBD1 . TRBJ1-1 TRBV7-8 TGTGCCAGCAGCTGGGACAGGGCCAGCACTGAAGCTTTCTTT CASSWDRASTEAFF
. . TRBJ2-2 TRBV6-2/TRBV6-3 TGTGCCAGCAGTCTCAATAGTGACACCGGGGAGCTGTTTTTT CASSLNSDTGELFF
TRBD2 . TRBJ2-7 TRBV2 TGTGCCAGCACCTTGGGGAGCGGGGGTTCCAGAGAGCAGTACTTC CASTLGSGGSREQYF
. . TRBJ2-2 TRBV7-9 TGTGCCAGCAGAAATACAGGGAACCCCCCCGGGGAGCTGTTTTTT CASRNTGNPPGELFF
. . TRBJ1-1 TRBV11-2 TGTGCCAGCAGCCCCCATCGAGGGGGGGGTCGCACTGAAGCTTTCTTT CASSPHRGGGRTEAFF
. . TRBJ1-4 TRBV28 TGTGCCAGCGGGGCAGGGGTCGGTGAAAAACTGTTTTTT CASGAGVGEKLFF
TRBD1 once TRBJ1-3 TRBV7-9 TGTGCCACTCAGACAGGGGGTGGAAACACCATATATTTT CATQTGGGNTIYF
TRBD2 . TRBJ2-3 TRBV7-2 TGTGCCAGCAGCTCATGGGTAGCGGGAGAGTTGACAGATACGCAGTATTTT CASSSWVAGELTDTQYF